These 29 T cell receptor beta chains originate from one sample sequenced in a study of Ad26.COV2.S vaccination and SARS-CoV-2 variants. Treatment specified: approximately 18 received Ad26.COV2.S at low or high dose, single or two shots; about 5 received placebo; per-sample allocation not given. Repertoires come from day 63 after the first vaccine or placebo injection. Libraries were prepared by immunoSEQ multiplex PCR; TCRdb keeps only in-frame clonotypes and omits some of them. Here the sample spans around 400,000 clones, 75% to 95% being singletons. The sequencing here drew on peripheral blood, taken in a trial of Ad26.COV2.S vaccine versus placebo. The receptors shown here come from a person aged 18-65 years who received the Ad26.COV2.S COVID-19 vaccine or a placebo.

This chain uses TRBV6-2 or TRBV6-3 with TRBJ2-1, with 9 nucleotides matching TRBD2. The V gene end was trimmed by 6 bases and the J gene end by 9 bases; junction bases not matched to a gene: 18. Per the germline V gene, CDR1 is MNHEY and CDR2 is SVGEGT. CDR3 size: 17 residues. CDR3 region: CASSLLSGSIGRSEQFF. The CDR3 DNA reads as TGTGCCAGCAGCCTCCTTAGCGGGAGCATCGGCCGTAGTGAGCAGTTCTTC.

V and J are TRBV30 and TRBJ1-1; TRBD1 aligns across 12 bases. This CDR3 contains 16 residues. Trimming at V came to 3 bases and at J to 5 bases, leaving 10 bases not matched to a gene. Germline values: CDR1 GTSNPN, CDR2 SVGIG (reference sequence). Here the CDR3 DNA reads TGTGCCTGGAGCACTATCTTGGGACAGGGGGCTACTGAAGCTTTCTTT. Protein sequence: CAWSTILGQGATEAFF. Based on the CDR3 plus reference TRBV30 and TRBJ1-1, the full variable domain is SQTIHQWPATLVQPVGSPLSLECTVEGTSNPNLYWYRQAAGRGLQLLFYSVGIGQISSEVPQNLSASRPQDRQFILSSKKLLLSDSGFYLCAWSTILGQGATEAFFGQGTRLTVV.

This clone was observed a few times. This sequence joins TRBV6-2 or TRBV6-3 and TRBJ2-7, with a possible D match to TRBD2 (6 bases). Germline CDR1 is MNHEY and CDR2 is SVGEGT. The CDR3 contains 15 residues. V dropped 0 bases and J dropped 3 bases, with 12 bases sitting between them. CDR3 sequence: CASSYSGGIGYEQYF. The CDR3 DNA reads as TGTGCCAGCAGTTACTCTGGCGGGATAGGCTACGAGCAGTACTTC.

In its sample, this clone was seen once. This chain uses TRBV5-5 with TRBJ2-1; TRBD2 matches at 10 bases. The length of the CDR3 is 16 residues. Trimming took 4 bases from V and 9 from J; bases not matched to a gene: 13. Germline V gives CDR1 SGHKS, CDR2 YYEKEE (reference sequence). This CDR3 is CASSPRGSGRFLEQFF. DNA for the CDR3: TGTGCCAGCAGCCCCCGGGGTAGCGGGAGGTTCCTTGAGCAGTTCTTC.

This clone was found once. The chain is built from TRBV30 and TRBJ1-4; possibly TRBD1 for D (5 bases). Germline-derived CDR1 and CDR2 are GTSNPN and SVGIG (reference sequence). The CDR3 runs 13 residues. Trimming shortened V by 3 bases and J by 6 bases, and 11 bases separated the two germline ends. The CDR3 DNA reads TGTGCCTGGAGCGGGACTTGGGATGAAAAACTGTTTTTT. Protein sequence: CAWSGTWDEKLFF.

This chain links TRBV5-1 with TRBJ2-7; the D gene could be TRBD1 or TRBD2 (5 bases each). V was clipped by 1 base and J by 3 bases, with 20 bases between them. The CDR3 is 17 residues long. Germline CDR1 and CDR2: SGHRS and YFSETQ. CDR3 DNA sequence: TGCGCCAGCAGCTTGCCCGACGCCGGGACCAACCTCTACGAGCAGTACTTC. Its protein product is CASSLPDAGTNLYEQYF.

V usage is TRBV12-3 or TRBV12-4 and J usage is TRBJ2-1; possible D gene TRBD1, 5 bases. CDR3 length: 11 amino acids. V was trimmed by 3 bases and J by 11 bases, leaving 8 bases between them. The CDR3 bases are TGTGCCAGCAGTTTGGGGCAGAAGCAGTTCTTC. Translation gives CASSLGQKQFF.

The chain combines TRBV7-2 with TRBJ2-5, with TRBD1 identical over 9 bases. CDR1 is SGHTA, CDR2 FQGNSA, per germline. This CDR3 has 16 amino acids. The V and J ends lost 5 bases and 7 bases, in that order; junction bases with no gene match: 14. The CDR3 loop is CASSPGGQGRLGTQYF. CDR3 bases: TGTGCCAGCAGCCCAGGGGGACAGGGACGTTTGGGGACCCAGTACTTC.

In DNA form, the CDR3 reads TGCGCCAGCAGCTTGGACGGGAGCACAAGGGATGAGCAGTTCTTC. Translated: CASSLDGSTRDEQFF. The chain links TRBV5-1 to TRBJ2-1, with a tentative D call TRBD2 (6 bases). V was cut by 0 bases and J by 8 bases, with 15 bases left in between. CDR1 and CDR2 from the germline V gene are SGHRS and YFSETQ. The CDR3 is 15 residues long. The full variable domain, its missing parts supplied by reference TRBV5-1 and TRBJ2-1, is KAGVTQTPRYLIKTRGQQVTLSCSPISGHRSVSWYQQTPGQGLQFLFEYFSETQRNKGNFPGRFSGRQFSNSRSEMNVSTLELGDSALYLCASSLDGSTRDEQFFGPGTRLTVL.

V usage is TRBV27 and J usage is TRBJ2-6; TRBD1 might be the D (6 bases). Per germline, CDR1 MNHEY and CDR2 SMNVEV (reference sequence). CDR3 length: 17 amino acids. V lost 4 bases and J 2 bases, leaving 15 bases between the germline ends. CDR3 DNA sequence: TGTGCCAGCAGTTCACAGGGAGTCAGCCCTGGGGCCAACGTCCTGACTTTC. It is translated as CASSSQGVSPGANVLTF.

The rearrangement joins TRBV30 to TRBJ2-7; no definite D call. Trimming shortened V by 1 base and J by 1 base, and 8 bases separated the two germline ends. The CDR3 spans 13 residues. Looked up from germline, CDR1 is GTSNPN and CDR2 is SVGIG (reference sequence). The CDR3 coding sequence is TGTGCCTGGAGTGGTCCCGGTTCCTACGAGCAGTACTTC. Translated: CAWSGPGSYEQYF.

The chain has TRBV11-2 and TRBJ2-5; D is unclear. The CDR3 contains 15 residues. Per the germline V gene, CDR1 is SGHAT and CDR2 is FQNNGV. The V end lost 4 bases, the J end lost 2 bases, and 14 bases lay between the germline ends. The CDR3 coding sequence is TGTGCCAGCAGCTACGCCCTGGGAAGTCAAGAGACCCAGTACTTC. As protein: CASSYALGSQETQYF.

The rearrangement links TRBV7-3 to TRBJ2-3; D may be TRBD2 (5 bases). CDR3 length: 14 amino acids. From germline, CDR1 is SGHTA and CDR2 FQGTGA. V was trimmed by 4 bases and J by 2 bases, leaving 10 bases between them. The DNA of the CDR3 is TGTGCCAGCAGCTCTGGACTGCTCACAGATACGCAGTATTTT. It yields the protein CASSSGLLTDTQYF.

In this sample, this clone turned up once. This chain links TRBV7-8 with TRBJ2-1; possible D gene TRBD2, 6 bases. The V gene's germline CDR1 is SGHVS and CDR2 FQNEAQ. The CDR3 consists of 15 residues. Trimming removed 5 bases from V and 0 bases from J, with 11 bases in between. The CDR3: CASSRTTSSYNEQFF. CDR3 DNA sequence: TGTGCCAGCAGCAGAACGACTAGCTCCTACAATGAGCAGTTCTTC.

The genes are TRBV5-8 and TRBJ2-3; TRBD2 agrees at 8 bases. J gave up 1 base and V 4 bases, and 8 bases lay outside the gene matches. The germline V gene has CDR1 SGHTS and CDR2 YDEGEE. The CDR3 extends over 16 amino acids. The CDR3 spells CASSLGLARGTDTQYF. The CDR3 DNA follows: TGTGCCAGCAGCCTTGGACTAGCTAGGGGCACAGATACGCAGTATTTT.

The gene calls are TRBV28 and TRBJ2-3; 10 bases match TRBD2. V gave up 7 bases and J gave up 6 bases; unmatched junction bases: 7. The germline V gene encodes CDR1 MDHEN and CDR2 SYDVKM. There are 14 residues in the CDR3. Here the CDR3 reads CASTSGSVRDTQYF. CDR3 DNA sequence: TGTGCCAGCACTAGCGGGAGTGTTCGGGATACGCAGTATTTT.

The gene calls are TRBV7-3 and TRBJ2-1; D is undetermined. Germline CDR1 is SGHTA and CDR2 is FQGTGA. V was pared by 1 base and J by 0 bases, with 13 bases between. The CDR3 covers 17 residues. The CDR3 loop is CASSLIAGPGSYNEQFF. Written as DNA, the CDR3 is TGTGCCAGCAGCTTAATAGCAGGCCCCGGCTCCTACAATGAGCAGTTCTTC.

The rearrangement links TRBV21-1 to TRBJ2-5; the table's TRBD1 call for D was not verified on the DNA. TRBV21-1 is labeled a pseudogene. The length of the CDR3 is 17 residues. The CDR3 here is CASIITFAGTGQETQYF. CDR3 DNA sequence: TGTGCCAGCATCATAACATTTGCCGGGACAGGACAAGAGACCCAGTACTTC.

The chain has TRBV27 and TRBJ2-7; maybe TRBD2 (5 bases). Between the trimmed V and J ends, which lost 6 bases and 2 bases, there was a span of 14 bases. The CDR3 totals 14 residues. The germline CDR1 and CDR2 sequences are MNHEY and SMNVEV (reference sequence). CDR3 in DNA: TGTGCCAGCAGGAGCGGTCTTATCGCCTACGAGCAGTACTTC. Translated: CASRSGLIAYEQYF.

The chain combines TRBV7-2 with TRBJ1-1, with D unresolved. The germline V and J ends were trimmed by 5 bases and 1 base, with 11 bases remaining between them. The germline gives CDR1 SGHTA, CDR2 FQGNSA. The CDR3 loop spans 14 amino acids. The CDR3 here is CASSRREENTEAFF. The CDR3 coding sequence is TGTGCCAGCAGCAGGAGGGAGGAGAACACTGAAGCTTTCTTT.

This chain connects TRBV11-3 to TRBJ2-1; D call uncertain. Deletions cut 0 bases from V and 5 bases from J, with 8 bases between. Per the germline V gene, CDR1 is SGHNT and CDR2 is YENEEA. CDR3 length: 14 amino acids. The DNA of the CDR3 is TGTGCCAGCAGCTTAGATAGTCCAAACAATGAGCAGTTCTTC. This codes for CASSLDSPNNEQFF. Full variable domain (missing parts from reference TRBV11-3 and TRBJ2-1): EAGVVQSPRYKIIEKKQPVAFWCNPISGHNTLYWYLQNLGQGPELLIRYENEEAVDDSQLPKDRFSAERLKGVDSTLKIQPAELGDSAVYLCASSLDSPNNEQFFGPGTRLTVL.

CDR3 nucleotides: TGTGCCAGCAGCTTAGGGCTACCGAATGAGCAGTTCTTC. Translating it yields CASSLGLPNEQFF. The chain has TRBV13 and TRBJ2-1; unclear D gene. Trimming stripped 0 bases from V and 7 bases from J, with 7 bases between. The CDR3 is 13 amino acids. Germline lookup yields CDR1 PRHDT and CDR2 FYEKMQ (reference sequence). Variable domain in full (rest from reference TRBV13 and TRBJ2-1): AAGVIQSPRHLIKEKRETATLKCYPIPRHDTVYWYQQGPGQDPQFLISFYEKMQSDKGSIPDRFSAQQFSDYHSELNMSSLELGDSALYFCASSLGLPNEQFFGPGTRLTVL.

This chain connects TRBV7-3 to TRBJ2-3; D gene uncertain. V gave up 2 bases and J gave up 1 base, with 4 bases separating them. Germline loops: CDR1 SGHTA, CDR2 FQGTGA. This CDR3 comprises 13 residues. CDR3 loop: CASSLSGTDTQYF. CDR3 bases: TGTGCCAGCAGCTTATCTGGCACAGATACGCAGTATTTT.

This clone has just a few counts. The CDR3 protein is CASSQPTGGYGGYTF. In DNA, the CDR3 is TGTGCCAGCAGTCAACCCACAGGGGGCTATGGCGGCTACACCTTC. The chain has TRBV6-5 and TRBJ1-2, with 9 bases fitting TRBD1. The germline V gene encodes CDR1 MNHEY and CDR2 SVGAGI. The length of the CDR3 is 15 residues. The junction had 12 bases not matched to a gene; V was cut back by 5 bases and J by 8 bases.

There are a few counts of this clone. The rearrangement links TRBV6-4 to TRBJ2-1; D remains ambiguous. V gave up 3 bases and J gave up 5 bases, with 8 bases separating them. In germline, CDR1 is MRHNA, CDR2 SNTAGT. The CDR3 covers 13 residues. CDR3 nucleotides: TGTGCCAGCAGTGAATCCCCCAACAATGAGCAGTTCTTC. It encodes CASSESPNNEQFF.

J is TRBJ2-3 and V is TRBV24-1; TRBD2 agrees at 10 bases. CDR1 is KGHDR and CDR2 is SFDVKD in the germline V gene. The CDR3 extends over 15 amino acids. The J segment lost 0 bases and the V segment lost 4 bases, leaving 0 bases of the junction unmatched. CDR3 protein: CATSEAGGSTDTQYF. The CDR3 DNA sequence: TGTGCCACCAGTGAAGCGGGGGGGAGCACAGATACGCAGTATTTT.

The V and J genes are TRBV7-2 and TRBJ2-3; D is unresolved. Looked up from germline, CDR1 is SGHTA and CDR2 is FQGNSA. Trimming took 4 bases from V and 7 from J, leaving 18 bases between them. The CDR3 loop spans 15 amino acids. This CDR3 is CASSSSIEPSNTQYF. CDR3 nucleotides: TGTGCCAGCAGCTCGTCTATTGAGCCCTCCAATACGCAGTATTTT.

The V call is TRBV4-3, the J call TRBJ2-1, with 9 nucleotides matching TRBD1. CDR1 LGHNA and CDR2 YSLEER come from the germline V gene. The CDR3 loop spans 13 amino acids. The V and J ends lost 4 bases and 6 bases, in that order; junction bases with no gene match: 1. The chain's CDR3 is CASSPDRGNEQFF. The CDR3 DNA is TGCGCCAGCAGCCCGGACAGGGGCAATGAGCAGTTCTTC.

Details on this clone: Additional DNA sequences in this sample encode the identical CDR3. V gene TRBV4-3 combines with J gene TRBJ1-3, with D unclear. The V and J ends lost 0 bases and 0 bases respectively, with 6 bases between them. The CDR3 spans 15 residues. Germline values: CDR1 LGHNA, CDR2 YSLEER. In DNA form, the CDR3 reads TGCGCCAGCAGCCAAGAGGGAAGCTCTGGAAACACCATATATTTT. Amino acid sequence: CASSQEGSSGNTIYF.